These T cell receptor beta chains were read from a single sample in a study of monozygotic twins with cystic fibrosis. Produced via immunoSEQ multiplex PCR; TCRdb's table is partial and in-frame only. There are 9,500 or so clones in the sample; 98% to 99% occur only once, and about 0.22% lies in the top ten. What was sequenced was blood. The receptors derive from a girl aged 2-10 years with cystic fibrosis. Both conserved end residues are part of each CDR3. D genes are given only for firm matches. Rows may omit the clone size; those that give it use once, few, many or a size class.

cdr3_nt cdr3_aa v_call clone_size j_call d_call
TGTGCCAGCAGCTCCTATCGCGTTCGAGGGCCTTCCGCTGAAGCTTTCTTT CASSSYRVRGPSAEAFF TRBV11-2 - TRBJ1-1 -
TGTGCCACCAGCAGCTCCCCCGGGACAGAGACGAATGAGCAGTTCTTC CATSSSPGTETNEQFF TRBV15 - TRBJ2-1 TRBD1
TGTGCCAGCAGTTTCCGACAGGGGCGGGGGAATGAAAAACTGTTTTTT CASSFRQGRGNEKLFF TRBV27 - TRBJ1-4 TRBD1
TGCGCCAGCAGTCAGGTAGGACAGGGGGCAGTCAATGAGCAGTTCTTC CASSQVGQGAVNEQFF TRBV23-1 - TRBJ2-1 TRBD1
TGTGCCAGCAGCGCAGAGGGACAGGGTGGCTACACCTTC CASSAEGQGGYTF TRBV11-1 once TRBJ1-2 TRBD1
TGCAGCGTTGGAAGGGTTCGTTACAATCAGCCCCAGCATTTT CSVGRVRYNQPQHF TRBV29-1 - TRBJ1-5 -
TGTGCCAGCTCACAAGGACAGGGTAATACGGGTCAGCCCCAGCATTTT CASSQGQGNTGQPQHF TRBV18 once TRBJ1-5 TRBD1
TGTGCCAGCGCCCCAGCTCTAGCGGATGGCTACACCTTC CASAPALADGYTF TRBV6-1 - TRBJ1-2 -
TGTGCCAGTAGTCTAGGGTACGGAGCTTTCTTT CASSLGYGAFF TRBV19 - TRBJ1-1 -
TGTGCCAGCATCACCGGGACCATCAATCAGCCCCAGCATTTT CASITGTINQPQHF TRBV28 - TRBJ1-5 -
TGTGCCATCATGGGGGACAGGGGAGTTGATGGCTACACCTTC CAIMGDRGVDGYTF TRBV10-3 - TRBJ1-2 TRBD1
TGCGCCAGCAGCTTGAGTCCGGGGTACACTGAAGCTTTCTTT CASSLSPGYTEAFF TRBV5-1 - TRBJ1-1 -
TGTGCCAGCAGTGCAAAGGGACGGGGTGAGACCCAGTACTTC CASSAKGRGETQYF TRBV6-1 - TRBJ2-5 -
TGTGCCAGTAGTATGGACCATAGCAATCAGCCCCAGCATTTT CASSMDHSNQPQHF TRBV19 - TRBJ1-5 -
TGCGCCAGCAGTGAGTTTAGGGAGACAGGGATGCAGTATTTT CASSEFRETGMQYF TRBV10-1 - TRBJ2-3 TRBD1
TGTGCCTGGAGTGCCGGCTCAGGACTAAAAAACACCGGGGAGCTGTTTTTT CAWSAGSGLKNTGELFF TRBV30 - TRBJ2-2 -
TGTGCCAGCAGTTACAGGACGGTTTTCACTGAAGCTTTCTTT CASSYRTVFTEAFF TRBV6-5 - TRBJ1-1 -
TGTGCCAGCGGATCGATCGGGACTAGCGGGAGGCGGTACAATGAGCAGTTCTTC CASGSIGTSGRRYNEQFF TRBV27 - TRBJ2-1 TRBD2
TGTGCCAGCAGCTGGGGACAGGGGTGGACTGAAGCTTTCTTT CASSWGQGWTEAFF TRBV7-8 - TRBJ1-1 TRBD1
TGTGCCAGCAGCTTAGCTGGGGGTGCGGGCACAGATACGCAGTATTTT CASSLAGGAGTDTQYF TRBV7-8 - TRBJ2-3 -
TGCAGCGTTGAAGATGAAGGAGAGCTAGCCAAAAACATTCAGTACTTC CSVEDEGELAKNIQYF TRBV29-1 once TRBJ2-4 -
TGCAGCGTTGCATTTGGTGCTTGGGGCTACACCTTC CSVAFGAWGYTF TRBV29-1 once TRBJ1-2 -
TGTGCCAGCAGTTTAAGAGGACCCCTGAACACTGAAGCTTTCTTT CASSLRGPLNTEAFF TRBV28 - TRBJ1-1 -
TGTGCCTGGACGGTGGCCGCCCACGAGCAGTTCTTC CAWTVAAHEQFF TRBV30 - TRBJ2-1 -
TGCACCAGCAGCCAAGCCAAAAGCCCGGGACTAGCGGGAAATGGAGCCAAAAACATTCAGTACTTC CTSSQAKSPGLAGNGAKNIQYF TRBV1 - TRBJ2-4 -
TGCGCCAGCAGCTTGGACGGTAGGACAACGGAGTTCTTC CASSLDGRTTEFF TRBV5-1 - TRBJ2-1 -
TGTGCCAGTAGTCATCCGGGGACAGAAGCTTTCTTT CASSHPGTEAFF TRBV19 - TRBJ1-1 -
TGTGCCAGTAGAAAAACAGGTTCCCAAGAGACCCAGTACTTC CASRKTGSQETQYF TRBV19 - TRBJ2-5 -
TGTGCCAGCAGTGAAAGGGGGGGTACGCAGTATTTT CASSERGGTQYF TRBV6-1 - TRBJ2-3 -
TGTGCCACCAGCAGAGATCTGGGACGGAGCTCTGGAAACACCATATATTTT CATSRDLGRSSGNTIYF TRBV15 - TRBJ1-3 -
TGTGCCAGCACCAACAGGGGGTTGAGGACTGAAGCTTTCTTT CASTNRGLRTEAFF TRBV6-6 - TRBJ1-1 TRBD1
TGCGCCAGCAGCTTGTTGGCGACCCCCACAGATACGCAGTATTTT CASSLLATPTDTQYF TRBV5-1 - TRBJ2-3 -
TGTGCCAGCAGCTTCGTCGGACTAGCGGGGCCCAATGAGCAGTTCTTC CASSFVGLAGPNEQFF TRBV11-1 - TRBJ2-1 TRBD2